The rows below give T cell receptor beta chains drawn from one sample of a study of T cell changes during pregnancy in multiple sclerosis. TCRdb's table, derived via immunoSEQ multiplex PCR, lists solely in-frame clones and lacks some. Seen here are about 51,000 clones, roughly 92% observed once, and the top ten hold 0.5% to 0.7%. Specimen: CD4+ T cells from peripheral blood mononuclear cells, collected in the second trimester of pregnancy. Receptors originate from a female donor with multiple sclerosis, enrolled in a pregnancy study. Each CDR3 is given with its conserved first and last residue. The order of the fields is CDR3 length, D gene, V gene, J gene, clone size, CDR3 DNA, CDR3 protein. The D gene is left open where the match is weak. Clone size is not always given. Where it is, it says once, few, many or a class for expanded clones.

cdr3_length: 13
d_call: TRBD1
v_call: TRBV7-2
j_call: TRBJ1-1
clone_size: once
cdr3_nt: TGTGCCAGCAGCTTGGACAGGGACACTGAAGCTTTCTTT
cdr3_aa: CASSLDRDTEAFF

cdr3_length: 16
d_call: TRBD1
v_call: TRBV6-6
j_call: TRBJ2-7
clone_size: -
cdr3_nt: TGTGCCAGCAGTTACCGACCGGACAGGGGGGGCTACGAGCAGTACTTC
cdr3_aa: CASSYRPDRGGYEQYF

cdr3_length: 15
d_call: TRBD2
v_call: TRBV7-9
j_call: TRBJ2-7
clone_size: -
cdr3_nt: TGTGCCAGCAGCTTAGAACTAGCGGGGGGCTACGAGCAGTACTTC
cdr3_aa: CASSLELAGGYEQYF

cdr3_length: 14
d_call: -
v_call: TRBV19
j_call: TRBJ2-7
clone_size: -
cdr3_nt: TGTGCCAGTATGAGGGGGGACTTAGCGGGCGAGCAGTACTTC
cdr3_aa: CASMRGDLAGEQYF

cdr3_length: 15
d_call: -
v_call: TRBV2
j_call: TRBJ1-6
clone_size: -
cdr3_nt: TGTGCCAGCAGTGTGGGAGCGGGGGGCAGTTCACCCCTCCACTTT
cdr3_aa: CASSVGAGGSSPLHF

cdr3_length: 13
d_call: -
v_call: TRBV7-2
j_call: TRBJ2-5
clone_size: -
cdr3_nt: TGTGCCAGCATAGCAGGGAACCGTGAGACCCAGTACTTC
cdr3_aa: CASIAGNRETQYF

cdr3_length: 15
d_call: TRBD1
v_call: TRBV19
j_call: TRBJ1-1
clone_size: -
cdr3_nt: TGTGCCAGTAGGGGGACAGACCAAAAGAACACTGAAGCTTTCTTT
cdr3_aa: CASRGTDQKNTEAFF

cdr3_length: 12
d_call: -
v_call: TRBV6-1
j_call: TRBJ1-1
clone_size: -
cdr3_nt: TGTGCCAGCAGTAGAGGGTACACTGAAGCTTTCTTT
cdr3_aa: CASSRGYTEAFF

cdr3_length: 19
d_call: -
v_call: TRBV4-3
j_call: TRBJ1-2
clone_size: once
cdr3_nt: TGCGCCAGCAGCCAAGATAGGCCGGGGGAAGGCTGGGAACGCTATGGCTACACCTTC
cdr3_aa: CASSQDRPGEGWERYGYTF

cdr3_length: 15
d_call: -
v_call: TRBV27
j_call: TRBJ1-2
clone_size: -
cdr3_nt: TGTGCCAGCAGTCTCCAGACCGGAGCTAACTATGGCTACACCTTC
cdr3_aa: CASSLQTGANYGYTF

cdr3_length: 15
d_call: -
v_call: TRBV11-2
j_call: TRBJ2-1
clone_size: -
cdr3_nt: TGTGCCAGCAGCCGAACCGGGACTGGGGGCAATGAGCAGTTCTTC
cdr3_aa: CASSRTGTGGNEQFF

cdr3_length: 14
d_call: -
v_call: TRBV30
j_call: TRBJ2-7
clone_size: -
cdr3_nt: TGTGCCTGGAAGTCCGGTCCGTCCTCCTACGAGCAGTACTTC
cdr3_aa: CAWKSGPSSYEQYF

cdr3_length: 15
d_call: TRBD1
v_call: TRBV7-6
j_call: TRBJ2-3
clone_size: -
cdr3_nt: TGTGCCAGCAGCTTAGAGCAGGGGGCAACAGATACGCAGTATTTT
cdr3_aa: CASSLEQGATDTQYF

cdr3_length: 15
d_call: TRBD2
v_call: TRBV11-3
j_call: TRBJ2-1
clone_size: -
cdr3_nt: TGTGCCAGCAGCCTAATAGCGGGGTCCCCCAATGAGCAGTTCTTC
cdr3_aa: CASSLIAGSPNEQFF

cdr3_length: 14
d_call: -
v_call: TRBV4-3
j_call: TRBJ1-1
clone_size: once
cdr3_nt: TGCGCCAGCAGCCTCGACAGCGTGAACACTGAAGCTTTCTTT
cdr3_aa: CASSLDSVNTEAFF

cdr3_length: 15
d_call: -
v_call: TRBV5-1
j_call: TRBJ1-1
clone_size: -
cdr3_nt: TGCGCCAGCAGCCCACAGGGTTTTGTCCAAGCTGAAGCTTTCTTT
cdr3_aa: CASSPQGFVQAEAFF

cdr3_length: 16
d_call: TRBD2
v_call: TRBV5-5
j_call: TRBJ2-2
clone_size: -
cdr3_nt: TGTGCCAGCAGCCAACCTAGCGGGGGCATAACCGGGGAGCTGTTTTTT
cdr3_aa: CASSQPSGGITGELFF

cdr3_length: 14
d_call: -
v_call: TRBV6-1
j_call: TRBJ1-2
clone_size: -
cdr3_nt: TGTGCCAGCAGTGCCTGGGAGGGAAACTATGGCTACACCTTC
cdr3_aa: CASSAWEGNYGYTF

cdr3_length: 15
d_call: TRBD2
v_call: TRBV5-4
j_call: TRBJ2-1
clone_size: once
cdr3_nt: TGTGCCAGCAGCGCCGGGACTAGCGAATACAATGAGCAGTTCTTC
cdr3_aa: CASSAGTSEYNEQFF

cdr3_length: 14
d_call: TRBD1
v_call: TRBV7-3
j_call: TRBJ2-3
clone_size: -
cdr3_nt: TGTGCCAGCAGCTTGGGGACAGGGTTAGATACGCAGTATTTT
cdr3_aa: CASSLGTGLDTQYF

cdr3_length: 14
d_call: -
v_call: TRBV19
j_call: TRBJ1-4
clone_size: -
cdr3_nt: TGTGCCAGTAGCAACCAGCGGGGTAATGAAAAACTGTTTTTT
cdr3_aa: CASSNQRGNEKLFF

cdr3_length: 16
d_call: TRBD1
v_call: TRBV7-2
j_call: TRBJ1-2
clone_size: -
cdr3_nt: TGTGCCAGCAGCCTAACGGGGACAGGGGCTACCTATGGCTACACCTTC
cdr3_aa: CASSLTGTGATYGYTF

cdr3_length: 14
d_call: -
v_call: TRBV14
j_call: TRBJ2-3
clone_size: -
cdr3_nt: TGTGCCAGCAGGGGGATCAGGGTCACAGATACGCAGTATTTT
cdr3_aa: CASRGIRVTDTQYF

cdr3_length: 16
d_call: TRBD1
v_call: TRBV7-9
j_call: TRBJ1-2
clone_size: -
cdr3_nt: TGTGCCAGCAGCTTAGGGGACAGGGTACCCAACTATGGCTACACCTTC
cdr3_aa: CASSLGDRVPNYGYTF

cdr3_length: 14
d_call: TRBD1
v_call: TRBV5-4
j_call: TRBJ1-2
clone_size: -
cdr3_nt: TGTGCCAGCAGCTTGGTACAGGGGACCTATGGCTACACCTTC
cdr3_aa: CASSLVQGTYGYTF

cdr3_length: 15
d_call: TRBD1
v_call: TRBV27
j_call: TRBJ2-2
clone_size: -
cdr3_nt: TGTGCCAGCAGTTTATGGACAGGGGGGACCGGGGAGCTGTTTTTT
cdr3_aa: CASSLWTGGTGELFF

cdr3_length: 19
d_call: TRBD2
v_call: TRBV7-3
j_call: TRBJ2-1
clone_size: -
cdr3_nt: TGTGCCAGCAGCTACTTGGGGCCTAGCGGGGGGGCATTTGGCAATGAGCAGTTCTTC
cdr3_aa: CASSYLGPSGGAFGNEQFF

cdr3_length: 15
d_call: -
v_call: TRBV7-9
j_call: TRBJ1-5
clone_size: -
cdr3_nt: TGTGCCAGCAGCTTAGGAGCAGGGATCAATCAGCCCCAGCATTTT
cdr3_aa: CASSLGAGINQPQHF

cdr3_length: 14
d_call: -
v_call: TRBV11-2
j_call: TRBJ1-2
clone_size: -
cdr3_nt: TGTGCCAGCAGCTTACTCCTCTGGGGGGGAGGCTACACCTTC
cdr3_aa: CASSLLLWGGGYTF

cdr3_length: 17
d_call: TRBD2
v_call: TRBV5-6
j_call: TRBJ2-3
clone_size: -
cdr3_nt: TGTGCCAGCAGCTCCTCCTCGACTAGCGTACTCACAGATACGCAGTATTTT
cdr3_aa: CASSSSSTSVLTDTQYF

cdr3_length: 15
d_call: -
v_call: TRBV9
j_call: TRBJ2-1
clone_size: -
cdr3_nt: TGTGCCAGCAGCCCCGAAACTGGGAGGTACAATGAGCAGTTCTTC
cdr3_aa: CASSPETGRYNEQFF

cdr3_length: 16
d_call: TRBD1
v_call: TRBV27
j_call: TRBJ1-1
clone_size: -
cdr3_nt: TGTGCCATTTATCCCGGACAGGGCCACACTAACACTGAAGCTTTCTTT
cdr3_aa: CAIYPGQGHTNTEAFF

cdr3_length: 14
d_call: -
v_call: TRBV11-2
j_call: TRBJ1-1
clone_size: -
cdr3_nt: TGTGCCAGCAGCTTAGGGACAGCGAACACTGAAGCTTTCTTT
cdr3_aa: CASSLGTANTEAFF

cdr3_length: 12
d_call: -
v_call: TRBV6-6
j_call: TRBJ1-2
clone_size: -
cdr3_nt: TGTGCCACCGGGGGGCAGGGGACCTCCTACACCTTC
cdr3_aa: CATGGQGTSYTF

cdr3_length: 16
d_call: -
v_call: TRBV6-6
j_call: TRBJ1-4
clone_size: -
cdr3_nt: TGTGCCACCCGGAGTCGGGGGGGGGCAACTAATGAAAAACTGTTTTTT
cdr3_aa: CATRSRGGATNEKLFF

cdr3_length: 15
d_call: -
v_call: TRBV9
j_call: TRBJ2-1
clone_size: -
cdr3_nt: TGTGCCAGCAGCGGCGCAGGGGTTTCCTACAATGAGCAGTTCTTC
cdr3_aa: CASSGAGVSYNEQFF

cdr3_length: 13
d_call: -
v_call: TRBV6-5
j_call: TRBJ1-2
clone_size: -
cdr3_nt: TGTGCCAGCAGTACCGAGATTAACTATGGCTACACCTTC
cdr3_aa: CASSTEINYGYTF

cdr3_length: 14
d_call: TRBD1
v_call: TRBV5-4
j_call: TRBJ1-3
clone_size: -
cdr3_nt: TGTGCCAGCAGCCGGACAGGGGAAGGAAACACCATATATTTT
cdr3_aa: CASSRTGEGNTIYF

cdr3_length: 14
d_call: TRBD1
v_call: TRBV6-5
j_call: TRBJ1-1
clone_size: -
cdr3_nt: TGTGCCAGCAGTTACGGACAGGCTACCGGGGGAGCTTTCTTT
cdr3_aa: CASSYGQATGGAFF

cdr3_length: 14
d_call: TRBD1
v_call: TRBV6-5
j_call: TRBJ2-1
clone_size: few
cdr3_nt: TGTGCCAGCAGTGCCGGGACAGCGGTCAATGAGCAGTTCTTC
cdr3_aa: CASSAGTAVNEQFF

cdr3_length: 13
d_call: -
v_call: TRBV5-6
j_call: TRBJ1-1
clone_size: -
cdr3_nt: TGTGCCAGCAGCTTGGCCGCGCCCACTGAAGCTTTCTTT
cdr3_aa: CASSLAAPTEAFF

cdr3_length: 19
d_call: TRBD2
v_call: TRBV18
j_call: TRBJ2-4
clone_size: -
cdr3_nt: TGTGCCAGCTCATCCCAAGCGGGGCCGGGGGGTTTAGCCAAAAACATTCAGTACTTC
cdr3_aa: CASSSQAGPGGLAKNIQYF

cdr3_length: 14
d_call: -
v_call: TRBV27
j_call: TRBJ1-2
clone_size: -
cdr3_nt: TGTGCCAGCAGTATCACATTCTCTTCGTATGGCTACACCTTC
cdr3_aa: CASSITFSSYGYTF

cdr3_length: 16
d_call: -
v_call: TRBV6-5
j_call: TRBJ1-1
clone_size: -
cdr3_nt: TGTGCCAGCAGTTACTCGCCCAGCAGGGCGAATACTGAAGCTTTCTTT
cdr3_aa: CASSYSPSRANTEAFF

cdr3_length: 16
d_call: TRBD1
v_call: TRBV2
j_call: TRBJ1-6
clone_size: -
cdr3_nt: TGTGCCAGCATCACAGGGGGCGCGGATTATAATTCACCCCTCCACTTT
cdr3_aa: CASITGGADYNSPLHF

cdr3_length: 13
d_call: TRBD1
v_call: TRBV4-3
j_call: TRBJ1-2
clone_size: -
cdr3_nt: TGCGCCAGCAGCCTGAAGGGGGCTCAAGGCTACACCTTC
cdr3_aa: CASSLKGAQGYTF

cdr3_length: 13
d_call: -
v_call: TRBV30
j_call: TRBJ1-2
clone_size: -
cdr3_nt: TGTGCCTGGACACAGGCCTTTCTCTATGGCTACACCTTC
cdr3_aa: CAWTQAFLYGYTF

cdr3_length: 15
d_call: TRBD1
v_call: TRBV28
j_call: TRBJ1-1
clone_size: -
cdr3_nt: TGTGCCAGCAGTTTATCGCCGGGACAGGGGTCCGAAGCTTTCTTT
cdr3_aa: CASSLSPGQGSEAFF

cdr3_length: 17
d_call: -
v_call: TRBV27
j_call: TRBJ1-1
clone_size: -
cdr3_nt: TGTGCCAGCAGCCCGAGGGGGGGTGGAAGACCGAACACTGAAGCTTTCTTT
cdr3_aa: CASSPRGGGRPNTEAFF

cdr3_length: 16
d_call: -
v_call: TRBV5-6
j_call: TRBJ2-3
clone_size: -
cdr3_nt: TGTGCCAGCAGCCCGCTAGGCAGGACAATCACAGATACGCAGTATTTT
cdr3_aa: CASSPLGRTITDTQYF